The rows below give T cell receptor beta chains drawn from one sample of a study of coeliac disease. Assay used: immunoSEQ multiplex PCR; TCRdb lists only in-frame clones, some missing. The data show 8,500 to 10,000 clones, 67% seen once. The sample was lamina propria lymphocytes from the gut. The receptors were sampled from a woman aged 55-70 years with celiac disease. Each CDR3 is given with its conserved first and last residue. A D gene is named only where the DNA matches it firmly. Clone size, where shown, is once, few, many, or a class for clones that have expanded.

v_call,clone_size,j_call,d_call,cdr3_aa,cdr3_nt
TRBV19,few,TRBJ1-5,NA,CASSMFPGLGPQHF,TGTGCCAGTAGTATGTTTCCAGGGCTGGGGCCCCAGCATTTT
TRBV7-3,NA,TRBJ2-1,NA,CASSPGGWGYNEQFF,TGTGCCAGCAGCCCCGGAGGGTGGGGTTACAATGAGCAGTTCTTC
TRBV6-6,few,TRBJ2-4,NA,CASSQSGRGAKNIQYF,TGTGCCAGCAGCCAATCAGGCCGAGGGGCCAAAAACATTCAGTACTTC
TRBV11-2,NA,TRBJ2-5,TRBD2,CASSPRLADFQETQYF,TGTGCCAGCAGCCCCCGACTAGCGGATTTCCAAGAGACCCAGTACTTC
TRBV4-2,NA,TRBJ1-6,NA,CASSQSASDSPLHF,TGTGCCAGCAGCCAAAGCGCCTCAGATTCACCCCTCCACTTT
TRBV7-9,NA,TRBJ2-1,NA,CASSSAGYNEQFF,TGTGCCAGCAGCTCTGCAGGGTACAATGAGCAGTTCTTC
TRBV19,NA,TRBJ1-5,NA,CASSIGKGPNQPQHF,TGTGCCAGTAGTATAGGGAAGGGGCCCAATCAGCCCCAGCATTTT
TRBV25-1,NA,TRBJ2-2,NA,CASTDYGNGELFF,TGTGCCAGTACGGATTACGGGAACGGGGAGCTGTTTTTT
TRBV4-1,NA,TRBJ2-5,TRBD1,CASSHSRGNGETQYF,TGCGCCAGCAGCCATAGCAGGGGGAACGGGGAGACCCAGTACTTC
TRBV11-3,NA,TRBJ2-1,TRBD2,CASSGGVYNEQFF,TGTGCCAGCAGCGGGGGGGTCTACAATGAGCAGTTCTTC
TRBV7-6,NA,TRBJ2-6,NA,CASSLVIRSGANVLTF,TGTGCCAGCAGCTTAGTTATCCGCTCTGGGGCCAACGTCCTGACTTTC
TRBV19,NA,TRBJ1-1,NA,CASSMPRLNTEAFF,TGTGCCAGTAGTATGCCGCGATTGAACACTGAAGCTTTCTTT
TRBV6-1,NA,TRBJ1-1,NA,CASSEAGPSEAFF,TGTGCCAGCAGTGAAGCGGGGCCTAGTGAAGCTTTCTTT
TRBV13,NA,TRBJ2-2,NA,CASSLPAGELFF,TGTGCCAGCAGCTTACCCGCCGGGGAGCTGTTTTTT
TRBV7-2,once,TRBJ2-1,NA,CASSSQGGEQFF,TGTGCCAGCAGCTCCCAGGGTGGTGAGCAGTTCTTC
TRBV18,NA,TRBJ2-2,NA,CASSLTGPGVDTGELFF,TGTGCCAGCTCACTGACAGGCCCAGGCGTCGACACCGGGGAGCTGTTTTTT
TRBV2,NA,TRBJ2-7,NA,CASSVGVSYEQYF,TGTGCCAGCAGTGTCGGGGTGTCCTACGAGCAGTACTTC
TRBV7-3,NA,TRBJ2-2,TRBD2,CASSPSQLAGAVLGGELFF,TGTGCCAGCAGCCCGAGTCAACTAGCGGGAGCGGTTTTAGGCGGGGAGCTGTTTTTT
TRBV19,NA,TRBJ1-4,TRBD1,CASSAPGQGSNEKLFF,TGTGCCAGTAGTGCGCCGGGACAGGGATCAAATGAAAAACTGTTTTTT
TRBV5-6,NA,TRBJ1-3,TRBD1,CASSLRGGGGNTIYF,TGTGCCAGCAGCTTGAGAGGGGGCGGTGGAAACACCATATATTTT
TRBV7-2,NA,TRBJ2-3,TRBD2,CASSLGGLATDTQYF,TGTGCCAGCAGCTTAGGGGGACTAGCGACAGATACGCAGTATTTT
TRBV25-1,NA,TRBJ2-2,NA,CASEKGGGARNTGELFF,TGTGCCAGCGAAAAGGGGGGGGGCGCGCGGAACACCGGGGAGCTGTTTTTT
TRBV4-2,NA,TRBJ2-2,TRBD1,CASSRQTGATGELFF,TGTGCCAGCAGCCGCCAGACAGGGGCCACCGGGGAGCTGTTTTTT
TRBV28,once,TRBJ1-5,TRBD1,CASRGQGGGQPQHF,TGTGCCAGCAGGGGACAGGGTGGAGGGCAGCCCCAGCATTTT
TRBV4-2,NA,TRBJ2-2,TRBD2,CASSHGEGSDTGELFF,TGTGCCAGCAGCCATGGGGAGGGGAGTGACACCGGGGAGCTGTTTTTT
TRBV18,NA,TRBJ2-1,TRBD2,CASSQSGGTYNEQFF,TGTGCCAGCTCACAAAGCGGGGGGACGTACAATGAGCAGTTCTTC
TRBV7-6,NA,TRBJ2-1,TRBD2,CASRRTSGGAGEQFF,TGTGCCAGCAGACGGACTAGCGGGGGTGCTGGTGAGCAGTTCTTC
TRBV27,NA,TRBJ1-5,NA,CASSVTGTSQPQHF,TGTGCCAGCAGTGTAACAGGTACGTCGCAGCCCCAGCATTTT
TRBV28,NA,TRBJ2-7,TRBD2,CASSSGSVDEQYF,TGTGCCAGCAGTAGCGGGAGTGTTGACGAGCAGTACTTC
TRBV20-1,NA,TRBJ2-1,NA,CSARPLSEQFF,TGCAGTGCTAGACCTCTTAGTGAGCAGTTCTTC
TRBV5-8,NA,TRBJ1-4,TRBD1,CASSKQGVREKLFF,TGTGCCAGCAGCAAACAGGGGGTTCGCGAAAAACTGTTTTTT
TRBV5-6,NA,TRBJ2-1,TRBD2,CASSKAGLAGVGQFF,TGTGCCAGCAGCAAAGCAGGACTAGCGGGGGTTGGGCAGTTCTTC
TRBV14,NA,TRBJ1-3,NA,CASSQVAGSGNTIYF,TGTGCCAGCAGCCAAGTAGCGGGATCTGGAAACACCATATATTTT
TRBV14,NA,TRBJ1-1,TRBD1,CASSQSGQGGIEAFF,TGTGCCAGCAGCCAATCGGGACAGGGGGGGATAGAAGCTTTCTTT
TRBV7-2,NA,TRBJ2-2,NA,CASKAGSTNTGELFF,TGTGCCAGCAAAGCAGGGTCCACGAACACCGGGGAGCTGTTTTTT
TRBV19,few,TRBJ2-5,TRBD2,CASKASGRIDQETQYF,TGTGCCAGTAAGGCTAGCGGGAGGATAGACCAAGAGACCCAGTACTTC
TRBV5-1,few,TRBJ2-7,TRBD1,CASSLGSGQNYEQYF,TGCGCCAGCAGCTTGGGGTCGGGACAGAACTACGAGCAGTACTTC
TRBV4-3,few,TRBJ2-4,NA,CASSEEGAMAKNIQYF,TGCGCCAGCAGCGAAGAGGGAGCTATGGCCAAAAACATTCAGTACTTC
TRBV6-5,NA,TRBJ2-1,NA,CASSYSPGSSYNEQFF,TGTGCCAGCAGTTACTCCCCGGGGAGCTCCTACAATGAGCAGTTCTTC
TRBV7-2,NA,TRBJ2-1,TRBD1,CASSPRDRGVNEQFF,TGTGCCAGCAGCCCTAGGGACAGGGGTGTCAATGAGCAGTTCTTC
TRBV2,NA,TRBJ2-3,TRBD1,CASGQGARADTQYF,TGTGCCAGCGGCCAGGGGGCGAGGGCAGATACGCAGTATTTT
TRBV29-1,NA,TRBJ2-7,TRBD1,CSVSGTGSSYEQYF,TGCAGCGTATCCGGGACAGGGTCCTCCTACGAGCAGTACTTC